Included here is one T cell receptor beta chain sequence, with context. The antigen remains unidentified. Repertoires were generated with immunoSEQ multiplex PCR, while TCRdb's copy carries only in-frame clones and drops some. The sample has roughly 2,500,000 clones, under 95% seen once. The sample belongs to a study of shared clonotypes between healthy human individuals. Study summary: There were three CD4 naive, three CD4 memory, two CD8 naive and one CD8 memory plates per donor. Broader study findings: Represented diversity (both genetic and exposure-history) was limited by the small number of donors. Sequencing depth was expected to affect clonotype sharing among donors.

Naive CD4+ cells were CD45RA-selected; the remaining cells were memory. Sequenced material: naive CD4+ T cells from PBMCs. Subset noted: CD45RA+ positively selected. This TCR derives from a man between 18 and 29 years old in good health. Some clones in this sample may be carry-over from other donors' samples.

The CDR3 nucleotides read TGTGCCAGCAGTTTACTTCCCAGGGGGGTCACTGAAGCTTTCTTT. Translated, it gives CASSLLPRGVTEAFF. The chain links TRBV27 to TRBJ1-1; TRBD1 matches at 7 bases. Germline values: CDR1 MNHEY, CDR2 SMNVEV (reference sequence). V lost 2 bases to trimming and J lost 4 bases; unmatched junction nucleotides: 7. CDR3 length: 15 residues.